These 16 T cell receptor beta chains share one sample of origin, sequenced in a study of T cell responses to AZD1222 COVID-19 vaccine. Sequencing was performed with immunoSEQ multiplex PCR; in TCRdb, only in-frame clones are kept and a portion is missing. The sample comprises roughly 190,000 clones, 85% to 95% of which are singletons, and less than 1.5% rests with the top ten. This specimen was peripheral blood, taken on day 0 of AZD1222 vaccination. These receptors were taken from an adult in good health.

The V call is TRBV2, the J call TRBJ1-1; unclear D gene. V lost 8 bases to trimming and J lost 5 bases, with 15 bases between them. Germline V gene lookup returns CDR1 SNHLY and CDR2 FYNNEI. The CDR3 has 13 residues. Here the CDR3 DNA reads TGTGCCAGCCCTCCAAGGGTCAGGACTGAAGCTTTCTTT. Amino acid sequence: CASPPRVRTEAFF. The complete variable domain, with remaining parts taken from reference TRBV2 and TRBJ1-1, reads EPEVTQTPSHQVTQMGQEVILRCVPISNHLYFYWYRQILGQKVEFLVSFYNNEISEKSEIFDDQFSVERPDGSNFTLKIRSTKLEDSAMYFCASPPRVRTEAFFGQGTRLTVV.

The rearrangement uses TRBV6-5 and TRBJ1-3, with TRBD1 as a possible D gene (5 bases). The CDR3 loop spans 15 amino acids. V lost 6 bases and J lost 0, with 12 bases in between. The V gene's germline CDR1 is MNHEY and CDR2 SVGAGI. This chain's CDR3 is CASSRDGGSGNTIYF. The CDR3 DNA sequence: TGTGCCAGCAGCCGGGACGGTGGCTCTGGAAACACCATATATTTT.

V is TRBV7-3 and J is TRBJ1-1, with a tentative D call TRBD1 (5 bases). CDR3 length equals 14 residues. Trimming left V 5 bases short and J 1 base short, with 11 bases between. Per germline, CDR1 SGHTA and CDR2 FQGTGA. The DNA of the CDR3 is TGTGCCAGCAGCCAATGGGGCGGGAACACTGAAGCTTTCTTT. It encodes CASSQWGGNTEAFF.

The CDR3 coding sequence is TGTGCCAGCACCGGACTAGAGGGAGAGACCCAGTACTTC. It translates to CASTGLEGETQYF. The J gene is TRBJ2-5, the V gene TRBV19; 7 nucleotides match TRBD2. This CDR3 has 13 amino acids. Germline loops: CDR1 LNHDA, CDR2 SQIVND (reference sequence). V dropped 9 bases and J dropped 4; count of bases not matched to a gene: 8.

Written as DNA, the CDR3 is TGCGCCAGCAGCCCCGCGGGTACCTATAACTATGGCTACACCTTC. Protein: CASSPAGTYNYGYTF. This chain connects TRBV4-1 to TRBJ1-2; D not certain. The V and J ends lost 4 bases and 1 base respectively, with 13 bases between them. In germline, CDR1 is MGHRA, CDR2 YSYEKL. The CDR3 has 15 amino acids.

This chain uses TRBV6-5 with TRBJ2-3; no clear D. This CDR3 has 16 amino acids. Germline CDR1 is MNHEY and CDR2 is SVGAGI. V dropped 0 bases and J dropped 0 bases, with 10 bases sitting between them. The CDR3 spells CASSYSTRVSTDTQYF. CDR3 DNA sequence: TGTGCCAGCAGTTACTCAACACGGGTCAGCACAGATACGCAGTATTTT.

A note on this clone: The sample holds other DNA sequences that translate to the same CDR3. This chain joins TRBV9 and TRBJ1-3, with TRBD1 identical over 7 bases. Unmatched junction bases numbered 3, after V lost 0 bases and J lost 3 bases. The CDR3 length is 15 residues. Germline V gene data show CDR1 as SGDLS and CDR2 as YYNGEE. The CDR3 DNA follows: TGTGCCAGCAGCGTAGGACAGGGTGGTGGAAACACCATATATTTT. As protein: CASSVGQGGGNTIYF.

V usage is TRBV29-1 and J usage is TRBJ2-7, with 7 bases matching TRBD1. CDR3 length: 13 residues. The V and J ends lost 6 bases and 2 bases, in that order; junction bases with no gene match: 7. In germline, CDR1 is SQVTM, CDR2 ANQGSEA. The DNA of the CDR3 is TGCAGCGTCACCAAGGGACAGACCTACGAGCAGTACTTC. Encoded protein: CSVTKGQTYEQYF.

The rearrangement uses TRBV7-2 and TRBJ2-7; possible D gene TRBD1, 6 bases. V dropped 4 bases and J dropped 3 bases, with 10 bases sitting between them. The germline CDR1 and CDR2 sequences are SGHTA and FQGNSA. CDR3 length: 13 amino acids. The chain's CDR3 is CASSSQQGYEQYF. CDR3 coding DNA: TGTGCCAGCAGCTCACAACAGGGCTACGAGCAGTACTTC.

The chain employs TRBV10-1 and TRBJ1-5, with D unclear. Germline CDR1 reads WNHNN; CDR2 reads SYGVQD (reference sequence). The CDR3 sequence is 15 residues long. V shed 3 bases and J shed 2 bases, with 11 bases lying between them. CDR3: CASSDSGRGNQPQHF. CDR3 in DNA: TGCGCCAGCAGTGATAGTGGTCGGGGCAATCAGCCCCAGCATTTT.

The V call is TRBV12-3 or TRBV12-4, the J call TRBJ1-4; tentative D call: TRBD1 (6 bases). The V and J ends lost 3 bases and 10 bases respectively, with 9 bases between them. This CDR3 is 12 amino acids long. DNA for the CDR3: TGTGCCAGCAGTTTGGACAGCCGAAAACTGTTTTTT. Its protein product is CASSLDSRKLFF.

V and J are TRBV7-2 and TRBJ1-1; D gene ambiguous. The V gene lost 1 base and the J gene lost 3 bases, with 12 bases spanning the gap. This CDR3 is 15 amino acids long. The germline V gene has CDR1 SGHTA and CDR2 FQGNSA. CDR3 amino acids: CASSLVPLPDTEAFF. Written as DNA, the CDR3 is TGTGCCAGCAGCTTAGTTCCGCTACCTGACACTGAAGCTTTCTTT. Supplemented by reference TRBV7-2 and TRBJ1-1, the full variable domain reads GAGVSQSPSNKVTEKGKDVELRCDPISGHTALYWYRQSLGQGLEFLIYFQGNSAPDKSGLPSDRFSAERTGGSVSTLTIQRTQQEDSAVYLCASSLVPLPDTEAFFGQGTRLTVV.

This chain links TRBV11-3 with TRBJ2-5; unclear D gene. The CDR3 loop spans 12 amino acids. Germline assignment: CDR1 SGHNT and CDR2 YENEEA. Trimming cost V 1 base and J 5 bases, with 5 bases left between them. CDR3 amino acids: CASSLGHETQYF. For the CDR3, the DNA is TGTGCCAGCAGCTTAGGCCACGAGACCCAGTACTTC.

This chain connects TRBV5-4 to TRBJ1-4; 9 nucleotides align to TRBD1. With V trimmed by 2 bases and J by 8 bases, 4 bases remained unmatched. Germline lookup yields CDR1 SGHNT and CDR2 YYREEE (reference sequence). The CDR3 totals 14 residues. In DNA, the CDR3 is TGTGCCAGCAGCTTACAGGGGGCGGAAGAAAAACTGTTTTTT. Its protein is CASSLQGAEEKLFF.

This CDR3 reads CASSFRPLALLADTQYF. CDR3 coding DNA: TGTGCCAGCAGCTTTCGCCCTTTGGCCTTACTAGCAGATACGCAGTATTTT. The V call is TRBV7-2, the J call TRBJ2-3; a possible D gene is TRBD2 (5 bases). CDR1 and CDR2 from the germline V gene are SGHTA and FQGNSA. The germline V and J ends were trimmed by 3 bases and 4 bases, with 20 bases remaining between them. This CDR3 has 17 amino acids.

This chain connects TRBV2 to TRBJ1-1; the D gene is possibly TRBD1 (5 bases). V lost 2 bases, J lost 3 bases, and 13 bases lay in between. This CDR3 contains 15 residues. Looked up from germline, CDR1 is SNHLY and CDR2 is FYNNEI. The CDR3 bases are TGTGCCAGCAGTGAACGGTCAGGGTATGACACTGAAGCTTTCTTT. It specifies CASSERSGYDTEAFF.